Following are 3 T cell receptor beta chains from one sample sequenced in a study of T cell responses to AZD1222 COVID-19 vaccine. Clones were sequenced by immunoSEQ multiplex PCR, and TCRdb holds only the in-frame ones, with some missing. The table shows roughly 81,000 clones, with over 75% occurring only once. The source was peripheral blood, collected on day 0 of AZD1222 vaccination. The receptors were gathered from an adult in good health.

The chain employs TRBV5-4 and TRBJ1-2, with 11 bases lining up with TRBD1. Germline V gene lookup returns CDR1 SGHNT and CDR2 YYREEE (reference sequence). The CDR3 runs to 15 residues. The J segment lost 7 bases and the V segment lost 1 base, leaving 6 bases of the junction unmatched. The CDR3 DNA reads TGTGCCAGCAGCTTGATAGGCGGGACAGGGGGTGGCTACACCTTC. Protein sequence: CASSLIGGTGGGYTF.

The chain has TRBV6-5 and TRBJ2-7, with D possibly matching TRBD2 (5 bases). This CDR3 has 16 amino acids. V was shortened by 0 bases and J by 2 bases, with 14 bases between the two germline ends. CDR1 and CDR2 (germline): MNHEY, SVGAGI. The CDR3 DNA is TGTGCCAGCAGTTACTCGAAATGGCTAGCAGCCTACGAGCAGTACTTC. It encodes CASSYSKWLAAYEQYF.

The V gene is TRBV5-6, the J gene TRBJ2-3, with 8 bases matching TRBD2. The CDR3 length is 16 residues. Per the germline V gene, CDR1 is SGHDT and CDR2 is YYEEEE. The junction had 6 bases not matched to a gene; V was cut back by 0 bases and J by 3 bases. The CDR3: CASSLGSGSSTDTQYF. The CDR3, as DNA: TGTGCCAGCAGCTTGGGCAGCGGGAGTAGTACAGATACGCAGTATTTT.